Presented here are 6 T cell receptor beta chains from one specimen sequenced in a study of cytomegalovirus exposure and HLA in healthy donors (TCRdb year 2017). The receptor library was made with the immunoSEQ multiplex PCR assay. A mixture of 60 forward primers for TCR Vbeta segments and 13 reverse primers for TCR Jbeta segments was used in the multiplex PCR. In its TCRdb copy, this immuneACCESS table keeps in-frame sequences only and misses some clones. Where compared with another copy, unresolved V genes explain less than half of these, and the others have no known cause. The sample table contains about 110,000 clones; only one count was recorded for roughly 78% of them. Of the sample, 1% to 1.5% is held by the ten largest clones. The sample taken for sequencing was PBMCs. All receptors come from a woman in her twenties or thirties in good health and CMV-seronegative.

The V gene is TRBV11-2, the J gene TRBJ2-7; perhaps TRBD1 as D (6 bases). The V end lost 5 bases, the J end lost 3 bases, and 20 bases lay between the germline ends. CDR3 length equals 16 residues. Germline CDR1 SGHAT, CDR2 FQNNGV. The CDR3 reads CASSRPQGTAYYEQYF. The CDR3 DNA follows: TGTGCCAGCAGCCGACCACAGGGAACCGCCTACTACGAGCAGTACTTC.

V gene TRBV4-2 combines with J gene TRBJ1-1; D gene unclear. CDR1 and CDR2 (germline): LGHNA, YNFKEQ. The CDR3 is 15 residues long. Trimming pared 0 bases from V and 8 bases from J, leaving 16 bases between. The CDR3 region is CASSQDLTGIREAFF. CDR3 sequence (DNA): TGTGCCAGCAGCCAAGATTTAACGGGAATACGGGAAGCTTTCTTT.

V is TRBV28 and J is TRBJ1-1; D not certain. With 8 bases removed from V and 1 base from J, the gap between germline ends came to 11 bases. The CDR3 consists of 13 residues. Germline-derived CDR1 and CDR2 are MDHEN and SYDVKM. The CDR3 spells CASRGLGNTEAFF. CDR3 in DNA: TGTGCCAGCCGAGGACTGGGGAACACTGAAGCTTTCTTT.

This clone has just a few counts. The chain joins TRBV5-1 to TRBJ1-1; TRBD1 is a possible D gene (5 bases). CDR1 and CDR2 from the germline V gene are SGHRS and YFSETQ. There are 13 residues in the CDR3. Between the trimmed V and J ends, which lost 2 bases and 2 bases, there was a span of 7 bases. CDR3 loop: CASSLQENTEAFF. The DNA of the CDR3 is TGCGCCAGCAGCTTACAGGAAAACACTGAAGCTTTCTTT. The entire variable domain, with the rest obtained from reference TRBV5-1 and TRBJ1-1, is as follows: KAGVTQTPRYLIKTRGQQVTLSCSPISGHRSVSWYQQTPGQGLQFLFEYFSETQRNKGNFPGRFSGRQFSNSRSEMNVSTLELGDSALYLCASSLQENTEAFFGQGTRLTVV.

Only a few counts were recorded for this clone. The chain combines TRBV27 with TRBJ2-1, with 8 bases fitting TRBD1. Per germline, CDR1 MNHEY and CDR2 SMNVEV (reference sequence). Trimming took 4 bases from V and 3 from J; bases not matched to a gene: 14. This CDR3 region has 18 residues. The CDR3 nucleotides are TGTGCCAGCAGTTCCCTCCTCGGACAGGGTTTTCTCTACAATGAGCAGTTCTTC. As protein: CASSSLLGQGFLYNEQFF.

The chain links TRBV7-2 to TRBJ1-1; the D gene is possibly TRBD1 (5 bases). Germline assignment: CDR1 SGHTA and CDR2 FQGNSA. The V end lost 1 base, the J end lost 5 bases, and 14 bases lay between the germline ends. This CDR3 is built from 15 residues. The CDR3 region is CASSLVLGRGTEAFF. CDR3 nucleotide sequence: TGTGCCAGCAGCTTAGTCTTGGGGCGCGGAACTGAAGCTTTCTTT.